These 29 T cell receptor beta chains came from one sample sequenced in a study of T cells in Graves' hyperthyroidism and ophthalmopathy (dated by TCRdb to between 2018 and 2021). To prepare the library, multiplex PCR was applied. The sequencing machine was an Illumina HiSeq 2000. Amplification of TCR beta CDR3 regions was carried out from RNA transcripts. The first round of RT-PCR for the TCR CDR3 was performed with the HTBI primer set and the Qiagen OneStep RT-PCR kit. In-frame beta chains were kept once TCRdb had trimmed the public reads at Q25 with fastp and called clones with MiXCR. Duplicate CDR3 protein sequences are folded into a single record with the most common DNA and genes. This sample lists 750,000 to 950,000 distinct CDR3 sequences; 38% were detected once. 7.5% to 9.5% of the sample rests with the top ten. Material for sequencing was blood. These TCRs come from a man in his late teens or twenties with Graves' hyperthyroidism.

This clonotype has ten or more counts. The chain employs TRBV5-1 and TRBJ2-7; TRBD1 matches 8 bases. Germline V CDR1 and CDR2: SGHRS, YFSETQ. The CDR3 length is 16 residues. With 3 bases clipped from V and 0 bases from J, the junction kept 8 bases outside the gene matches. The CDR3 here is CASSSGQGTFSYEQYF. The CDR3 DNA follows: TGCGCCAGCAGCTCCGGACAGGGCACATTCTCCTACGAGCAGTACTTC.

The genes are TRBV6-6 and TRBJ2-5; 9 bases map to TRBD2. V was pared by 0 bases and J by 5 bases, with 7 bases of the junction left unmatched. Germline values: CDR1 MNHNY, CDR2 SVGAGI (reference sequence). The CDR3 loop spans 16 amino acids. The CDR3, as DNA: TGTGCCAGCAGTTACTCGGCGGGGGGGCCGGTTGAGACCCAGTACTTC. Its protein is CASSYSAGGPVETQYF.

The chain joins TRBV9 to TRBJ1-5; tentative D call: TRBD1 (6 bases). The germline V and J ends were trimmed by 5 bases and 0 bases, with 18 bases remaining between them. From germline, CDR1 is SGDLS and CDR2 YYNGEE. There are 17 residues in the CDR3. The CDR3 DNA is TGTGCCAGCAGTTACGGTGGGGGGCCAGATAGCAATCAGCCCCAGCATTTT. This gives the protein CASSYGGGPDSNQPQHF.

The chain employs TRBV9 and TRBJ2-5, with D uncertain. V was trimmed by 0 bases and J by 2 bases, leaving 11 bases between them. This CDR3 region has 15 residues. Germline CDR1 reads SGDLS; CDR2 reads YYNGEE. Here the CDR3 DNA reads TGTGCCAGCAGCGTAGAGTTGGGGATTCAAGAGACCCAGTACTTC. Protein product: CASSVELGIQETQYF.

This clonotype was seen many times. The chain is built from TRBV16 and TRBJ1-5; TRBD1 aligns across 7 bases. Germline-derived CDR1 and CDR2 are KGHSY and FQNENV. CDR3 length: 15 amino acids. Unmatched junction bases numbered 2, after V lost 3 bases and J lost 0 bases. This CDR3 is CASSQGQSSNQPQHF. Here the CDR3 DNA reads TGTGCCAGCAGCCAGGGACAGTCTAGCAATCAGCCCCAGCATTTT.

This clonotype was recorded a few times. This chain joins TRBV7-2 and TRBJ2-7; 7 nucleotides align to TRBD1. Per germline, CDR1 SGHTA and CDR2 FQGNSA. V lost 4 bases and J lost 6; bases outside the gene matches: 6. There are 13 residues in the CDR3. The CDR3 sequence is CASSSPGQSEQYF. The CDR3 region has the DNA TGTGCCAGCAGCTCCCCGGGACAGAGCGAGCAGTACTTC.

This clonotype has at least ten counts. This chain uses TRBV6-1 with TRBJ1-4; no reliable D call. V lost 3 bases and J lost 10, with 3 bases in between. The CDR3 is made up of 10 amino acids. Germline CDR1 and CDR2: MNHNS and SASEGT. CDR3 residues: CASSEGKLFF. DNA of the CDR3: TGTGCCAGCAGTGAGGGAAAACTGTTTTTT.

There are many counts of this clonotype. CDR3 DNA: TGTGCCATCAGTGCCGACTACGAGCAGTACTTC. Translating it yields CAISADYEQYF. The V gene is TRBV10-3, the J gene TRBJ2-7; D is ambiguous. This CDR3 contains 11 residues. Germline V gene lookup returns CDR1 ENHRY and CDR2 SYGVKD. V was clipped by 4 bases and J by 3 bases, with 4 bases between them.

The chain has TRBV19 and TRBJ1-6; no firm D call. The CDR3 has 11 amino acids. In germline, CDR1 is LNHDA, CDR2 SQIVND (reference sequence). V was pared by 0 bases and J by 15 bases, with 6 bases between. CDR3 DNA sequence: TGTGCCAGTAGTATAGACCTAAACCTCCACTTT. This encodes CASSIDLNLHF.

This clonotype has at least ten counts. The J gene is TRBJ1-2, the V gene TRBV11-2; D call uncertain. With 1 base removed from V and 4 bases from J, the gap between germline ends came to 7 bases. This CDR3 has 13 residues. CDR1 is SGHAT, CDR2 FQNNGV, per germline. As DNA, the CDR3 is TGTGCCAGCAGCTTAGGACTGATCTATGGCTACACCTTC. Amino acids: CASSLGLIYGYTF.

In its sample, this clonotype was seen many times. V gene TRBV7-2 combines with J gene TRBJ2-2; D remains ambiguous. The ends were cut back, 5 bases at V and 7 bases at J, with 11 bases in the middle. The germline V gene has CDR1 SGHTA and CDR2 FQGNSA. The length of the CDR3 is 13 residues. The CDR3 loop reads CASSHGRSGELFF. The CDR3 coding sequence is TGTGCCAGCAGCCACGGCCGCAGCGGGGAGCTGTTTTTT.

V usage is TRBV7-2 and J usage is TRBJ2-7; D gene uncertain. The CDR3 covers 15 residues. Trimming took off 6 bases at V and 1 base at J, with 16 bases between the two ends. The germline V gene has CDR1 SGHTA and CDR2 FQGNSA. DNA for the CDR3: TGTGCCAGCAGTTACTCAGTGGAAAGTTCCTACGAGCAGTACTTC. It is translated as CASSYSVESSYEQYF.

This clonotype was seen more than once but under ten times. In nucleotides, the CDR3 is TGCAGCGCCGAGGGGATATTGGAGACCCAGTACTTC. This encodes CSAEGILETQYF. V and J are TRBV29-1 and TRBJ2-5; D may be TRBD1 or TRBD2 (5 bases each). V gave up 7 bases and J gave up 5 bases, with 14 bases separating them. CDR3 length: 12 residues. Germline CDR1 is SQVTM and CDR2 is ANQGSEA.

V gene TRBV2 combines with J gene TRBJ1-1; a possible D gene is TRBD1 (5 bases). The CDR3 extends over 12 amino acids. The germline V gene encodes CDR1 SNHLY and CDR2 FYNNEI. The V end lost 6 bases, the J end lost 11 bases, and 16 bases lay between the germline ends. DNA of the CDR3: TGTGCCAGCAGCGGGACTAGTAAAGAGGCTTTCTTT. Translation: CASSGTSKEAFF. Full variable domain (rest looked up from reference TRBV2 and TRBJ1-1): EPEVTQTPSHQVTQMGQEVILRCVPISNHLYFYWYRQILGQKVEFLVSFYNNEISEKSEIFDDQFSVERPDGSNFTLKIRSTKLEDSAMYFCASSGTSKEAFFGQGTRLTVV.

This clonotype came up many times. The chain uses TRBV7-9 and TRBJ1-4; D is ambiguous. Trimming cost V 1 base and J 3 bases, with 9 bases left between them. The CDR3 has 15 residues. Germline-derived CDR1 and CDR2 are SEHNR and FQNEAQ (reference sequence). DNA of the CDR3: TGTGCCAGCAGCTTAGACGAGAGGGCTAATGAAAAACTGTTTTTT. Translating gives CASSLDERANEKLFF.

This clonotype was counted only a few times. The rearrangement links TRBV12-3 or TRBV12-4 to TRBJ1-5; no firm D call. The ends were cut back, 6 bases at V and 11 bases at J, with 14 bases in the middle. This CDR3 is 12 amino acids long. CDR3 nucleotide sequence: TGTGCCAGCAGCCCCCGTGAGAACACCCAGCATTTT. It codes for CASSPRENTQHF.

A few counts support this clonotype. The gene calls are TRBV20-1 and TRBJ2-7; 9 bases align to TRBD2. This CDR3 is built from 12 residues. The germline gives CDR1 DFQATT, CDR2 SNEGSKA (reference sequence). Trimming removed 3 bases from V and 5 bases from J; junction bases left unmatched: 2. CDR3 amino acids: CSASPSGNEQYF. The CDR3 nucleotides are TGCAGTGCTAGTCCTAGCGGGAACGAGCAGTACTTC.

This clonotype has at least ten counts. The CDR3 bases are TGTGCCAGTAGTATCCTGGGGGCGCGGAGTGAAAAACTGTTTTTT. It yields the protein CASSILGARSEKLFF. The chain employs TRBV19 and TRBJ1-4, with D perhaps matching TRBD1 (6 bases). The CDR3 consists of 15 residues. CDR1 is LNHDA and CDR2 is SQIVND in the germline V gene (reference sequence). V lost 3 bases to trimming and J lost 7 bases, with 15 bases between them.

This clonotype was recorded a few times. The V call is TRBV12-3 or TRBV12-4, the J call TRBJ2-7; 10 nucleotides agree with TRBD1. V lost 6 bases to trimming and J lost 6 bases; unmatched junction nucleotides: 8. This CDR3 is built from 14 residues. Written as DNA, the CDR3 is TGTGCCAGCAGGCGCCGGGACAGGGGCTCCGAGCAGTACTTC. Its protein is CASRRRDRGSEQYF.

This clonotype has just a few counts. This chain uses TRBV11-2 with TRBJ2-2; 8 bases agree with TRBD2. CDR1 is SGHAT, CDR2 FQNNGV, per germline. After removal of 6 bases from V and 5 bases from J, the junction contained 5 bases not matched to a gene. This CDR3 contains 14 residues. CDR3 residues: CASRAGGLTGELFF. CDR3 sequence (DNA): TGTGCCAGCAGGGCGGGGGGCCTGACCGGGGAGCTGTTTTTT.

This clonotype showed up many times. The rearrangement links TRBV29-1 to TRBJ2-2; tentatively, D is TRBD2 (5 bases). Trimming removed 5 bases from V and 7 bases from J, with 14 bases in between. The CDR3 has 13 amino acids. The germline gives CDR1 SQVTM, CDR2 ANQGSEA. In nucleotides, the CDR3 is TGCAGCGTTCTTATAGGGAGAATCGGGGAGCTGTTTTTT. Translated: CSVLIGRIGELFF.

The chain couples TRBV7-2 to TRBJ1-1, with 10 bases identical to TRBD1. V lost 7 bases to trimming and J lost 5 bases; unmatched junction nucleotides: 7. Looked up from germline, CDR1 is SGHTA and CDR2 is FQGNSA. This CDR3 spans 14 amino acids. CDR3 loop: CASTLTGGPTEAFF. CDR3 DNA: TGTGCCAGCACCCTGACAGGGGGCCCGACTGAAGCTTTCTTT. Together with reference TRBV7-2 and TRBJ1-1, the CDR3 gives the full variable domain: GAGVSQSPSNKVTEKGKDVELRCDPISGHTALYWYRQSLGQGLEFLIYFQGNSAPDKSGLPSDRFSAERTGGSVSTLTIQRTQQEDSAVYLCASTLTGGPTEAFFGQGTRLTVV.

This clonotype has ten or more counts. The CDR3 coding sequence is TGTGCCAGTAGTATACGACCTAATAACTATGGCTACACCTTC. It is translated as CASSIRPNNYGYTF. The chain combines TRBV19 with TRBJ1-2; D uncertain. This CDR3 comprises 14 residues. Germline loops: CDR1 LNHDA, CDR2 SQIVND (reference sequence). Trimming left V 2 bases short and J 1 base short, with 8 bases between.

The chain carries TRBV5-5 and TRBJ2-5; D not certain. The CDR3 runs 15 residues. Per germline, CDR1 SGHKS and CDR2 YYEKEE (reference sequence). V gave up 4 bases and J gave up 0 bases, with 13 bases separating them. CDR3 sequence (DNA): TGTGCCAGCAGCCCGTTAGAGGCGGACCAAGAGACCCAGTACTTC. This encodes CASSPLEADQETQYF.

The chain carries TRBV4-1 and TRBJ2-7; the D gene is possibly TRBD1 (6 bases). This CDR3 region has 13 residues. V lost 3 bases to trimming and J lost 4 bases, with 10 bases between them. CDR1 and CDR2 (germline): MGHRA, YSYEKL. The CDR3 reads CASSHAQGYEQYF. The DNA for the CDR3 is TGCGCCAGCAGCCACGCACAGGGTTACGAGCAGTACTTC.

Turning to this clonotype: This clone may be a read error of a much larger clone one base away. This chain connects TRBV20-1 to TRBJ1-1; D gene unclear. The CDR3 contains 14 residues. V was trimmed by 1 base and J by 2 bases, leaving 11 bases between them. Germline CDR1 is DFQATT and CDR2 is SNEGSKA (reference sequence). The CDR3 bases are TGCAGTGCTAGAGGACTACGGATTAACACTGAAGCTTTCTTT. Translated: CSARGLRINTEAFF.

The genes are TRBV2 and TRBJ2-1; D uncertain. The CDR3 loop spans 15 amino acids. V was cut by 1 base and J by 0 bases, with 7 bases left in between. Germline values: CDR1 SNHLY, CDR2 FYNNEI. DNA of the CDR3: TGTGCCAGCAGTGAAGAGGATTTCTCCTACAATGAGCAGTTCTTC. Residues: CASSEEDFSYNEQFF.

This clonotype was counted many times. This chain connects TRBV7-8 to TRBJ2-5; 12 positions match TRBD2. The CDR3 contains 16 residues. Germline V gene data show CDR1 as SGHVS and CDR2 as FQNEAQ. V lost 1 base, J lost 5 bases, and 5 bases stayed unmatched. DNA of the CDR3: TGTGCCAGCAGCTTAGAGGGTCTAGCGGGAGGGGAGACCCAGTACTTC. Translated, it gives CASSLEGLAGGETQYF. Together with reference TRBV7-8 and TRBJ2-5, the CDR3 gives the full variable domain: GAGVSQSPRYKVAKRGQDVALRCDPISGHVSLFWYQQALGQGPEFLTYFQNEAQLDKSGLPSDRFFAERPEGSVSTLKIQRTQQEDSAVYLCASSLEGLAGGETQYFGPGTRLLVL.

This rearrangement joins TRBV7-6 to TRBJ1-3; D might be TRBD1 (6 bases). This CDR3 has 17 residues. The germline V gene encodes CDR1 SGHVS and CDR2 FNYEAQ. Trimming stripped 1 base from V and 3 bases from J, with 16 bases between. CDR3 coding DNA: TGTGCCAGCAGCTTAGAATCGGGGGGCGCGATTGGAAACACCATATATTTT. This codes for CASSLESGGAIGNTIYF.